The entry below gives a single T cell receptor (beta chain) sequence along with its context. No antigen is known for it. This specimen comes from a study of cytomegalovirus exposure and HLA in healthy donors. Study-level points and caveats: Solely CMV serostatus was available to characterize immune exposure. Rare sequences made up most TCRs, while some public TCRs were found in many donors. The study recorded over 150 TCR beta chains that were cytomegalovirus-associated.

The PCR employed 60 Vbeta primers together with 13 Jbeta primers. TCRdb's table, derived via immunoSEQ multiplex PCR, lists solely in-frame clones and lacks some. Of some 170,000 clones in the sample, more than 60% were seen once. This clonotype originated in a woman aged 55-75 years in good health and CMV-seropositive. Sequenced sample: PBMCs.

The chain's CDR3 is CASSLGIAGGPYEQYF. DNA of the CDR3: TGTGCCAGCAGTTTAGGGATAGCGGGAGGCCCCTACGAGCAGTACTTC. The genes are TRBV27 and TRBJ2-7; 10 nucleotides agree with TRBD2. CDR3 size: 16 residues. With V trimmed by 2 bases and J by 2 bases, 6 bases remained unmatched. Germline loops: CDR1 MNHEY, CDR2 SMNVEV (reference sequence).